The following is a T cell receptor (beta chain) sequence with its context. What it recognizes is unknown. This was a deep-level run. Sequencing used immunoSEQ multiplex PCR; TCRdb keeps in-frame clones, though not all of them. The data show roughly 770,000 clones, around 96% seen once. Germline V gene data show CDR1 as SEHNR and CDR2 as FQNEAQ (reference sequence). V lost 5 bases and J 5 bases, leaving 11 bases between the germline ends. The length of the CDR3 is 13 residues. This sample stems from a study of shared clonotypes between healthy human individuals. Selected positively for CCR7 and CD45RO-negative, naive CD8 cells excluded terminally differentiated effector memory CD45RA+ cells. Healthy HIV-negative adults without recent acute infections or vaccinations served as donors. Study conclusions and caveats: Shared clonotypes: 4.5% to 6.5% naive CD4, roughly 3.8% naive CD8, around 2.2% memory CD4, approximately 0.37% memory CD8. Sampling covered nothing but blood. Tissue TCR repertoires likely differ from those found in blood.

The TCR originated in a man aged 25 to 40 in good health. Input material: naive CD8+ T cells sorted from blood. V usage is TRBV7-9 and J usage is TRBJ2-3; no firm D call. The CDR3 spells CASSPEDRDTQYF. The CDR3 coding sequence is TGTGCCAGCAGCCCCGAGGACCGAGATACGCAGTATTTT.